One sample yielded the 19 T cell receptor beta chains listed below, sequenced in a study of glioma-infiltrating T cells. TCR alpha and beta CDR3 regions were amplified from RNA using iRepertoire nested multiplex PCR. Via MiXCR, TCRdb re-called the multiplex PCR reads, giving one row per CDR3 protein. Of 400,000 or so distinct CDR3 sequences listed, 41% were seen once; the top ten hold approximately 12%. Sequencing was performed on glioma tissue, nonneoplastic brain tissue, or PBMCs (not recorded which). The receptors derive from a human donor with low-grade glioma or glioblastoma, undergoing nonglioma brain surgery, or in good health (not recorded which).

At least ten counts were recorded for this clonotype. V and J are TRBV6-2 or TRBV6-3 and TRBJ2-2, with D maybe TRBD1 (5 bases). CDR1 and CDR2 from the germline V gene are MNHEY and SVGEGT. Trimming removed 0 bases at V and 1 base at J, with 6 bases between. CDR3 size: 15 residues. DNA for the CDR3: TGTGCCAGCAGTTACTCCCAGGGGAACACCGGGGAGCTGTTTTTT. Residues: CASSYSQGNTGELFF.

On this clonotype: This may arise from a read error, as a much more abundant clone is one base away. No conserved phenylalanine or tryptophan is present at the end of the CDR3, so a read error is the likely explanation. The V gene is TRBV27, the J gene TRBJ1-6, with a possible D match to TRBD1 (5 bases). The CDR3 loop spans 15 amino acids. V lost 6 bases to trimming and J lost 6 bases, with 15 bases between them. The germline CDR1 and CDR2 sequences are MNHEY and SMNVEV (reference sequence). The CDR3, as DNA: TGTGCCAGCAGGACCAGGGTTAGAGTTAATTCACCCCTCCACTCT. It translates to CASRTRVRVNSPLHS.

The V call is TRBV4-3, the J call TRBJ1-2; D unclear. This CDR3 has 13 residues. CDR1 LGHNA and CDR2 YSLEER come from the germline V gene. V was trimmed by 4 bases and J by 4 bases, leaving 10 bases between them. CDR3 sequence reads: CASSPTQGYGYTF. The CDR3 DNA is TGCGCCAGCAGCCCCACTCAAGGCTATGGCTACACCTTC.

This clonotype was seen at least ten times. The rearrangement joins TRBV6-2 or TRBV6-3 to TRBJ2-7, with D maybe TRBD1 (6 bases). The CDR3 contains 14 residues. The ends were cut back, 8 bases at V and 5 bases at J, with 19 bases in the middle. Germline V CDR1 and CDR2: MNHEY, SVGEGT. In DNA form, the CDR3 reads TGTGCCAGCCACCGCTACAGGGAATCAAACGAGCAGTACTTC. The encoded protein is CASHRYRESNEQYF.

This clonotype was found once. The rearrangement links TRBV7-2 to TRBJ2-5, with 10 bases that match TRBD2. With the DNA end fitting TRBJ2-7 better, the J assignment may be wrong. CDR1 and CDR2 (germline): SGHTA, FQGNSA. There are 14 residues in the CDR3. The CDR3 reads CASRKPSGSYEQYF. The CDR3 DNA sequence: TGTGCCAGCAGAAAACCTAGCGGGAGCTACGAGCAGTACTTC.

This clonotype was observed at least ten times. The J gene is TRBJ2-7, the V gene TRBV6-2 or TRBV6-3; possible D gene TRBD2, 6 bases. In germline, CDR1 is MNHEY, CDR2 SVGEGT. Trimming removed 0 bases at V and 2 bases at J, with 8 bases between. The CDR3 has 14 amino acids. The CDR3 nucleotides read TGTGCCAGCAGTTACTCTAGCGGAGCCTACGAGCAGTACTTC. The encoded protein is CASSYSSGAYEQYF.

This clonotype turned up a few times. The chain combines TRBV20-1 with TRBJ1-2, with unresolved D. Between the trimmed V and J ends, which lost 6 bases and 5 bases, there was a span of 16 bases. This CDR3 has 13 residues. Germline-derived CDR1 and CDR2 are DFQATT and SNEGSKA (reference sequence). This CDR3 reads CSATHSVGYGYTF. The CDR3 DNA reads TGCAGTGCCACCCACTCCGTCGGTTATGGCTACACCTTC.

This clonotype appeared a few times. The V gene is TRBV20-1, the J gene TRBJ2-1, with D possibly matching TRBD2 (6 bases). The CDR3 contains 14 residues. Germline values: CDR1 DFQATT, CDR2 SNEGSKA (reference sequence). V was cut by 5 bases and J by 0 bases, with 11 bases left in between. The CDR3, as DNA: TGCAGTGCTCCGGGGGACTTCTCCTACAATGAGCAGTTCTTC. As protein: CSAPGDFSYNEQFF.

The rearrangement joins TRBV24-1 to TRBJ2-2; TRBD1 is a possible D gene (5 bases). CDR1 and CDR2 from the germline V gene are KGHDR and SFDVKD. V shed 5 bases and J shed 3 bases, with 6 bases lying between them. The CDR3 is made up of 13 amino acids. The CDR3 protein is CATSVGDTGELFF. In DNA, the CDR3 is TGTGCCACCAGTGTAGGGGACACCGGGGAGCTGTTTTTT.

With respect to this clonotype: Since a much larger clone is just one base distant, this may be a read error. This chain links TRBV24-1 with TRBJ2-7; D may be TRBD2 (6 bases). Germline V gene data show CDR1 as KGHDR and CDR2 as SFDVKD. The V end was cut by 2 bases, the J end by 3 bases, with 16 bases between. This CDR3 is 16 amino acids long. CDR3 nucleotide sequence: TGTGCCACCAGTGATTATACGGGAGCGCCTATCTACGAGCAGTACTTC. This gives the protein CATSDYTGAPIYEQYF.

This clonotype has only a few counts. V is TRBV4-1 and J is TRBJ2-3; D is possibly TRBD2 (5 bases). Trimming took off 9 bases at V and 0 bases at J, with 16 bases between the two ends. Germline V gene data show CDR1 as MGHRA and CDR2 as YSYEKL. This CDR3 region has 15 residues. CDR3 amino acids: CASGEPRTSTDTQYF. In DNA form, the CDR3 reads TGCGCCAGTGGGGAGCCTCGGACTAGCACAGATACGCAGTATTTT.

The sample holds a few counts of this clonotype. This chain joins TRBV28 and TRBJ2-3; 12 bases are a match to TRBD2. Germline lookup yields CDR1 MDHEN and CDR2 SYDVKM. The V gene end was trimmed by 6 bases and the J gene end by 6 bases; junction bases not matched to a gene: 4. The CDR3 runs 14 residues. CDR3 sequence: CASRTTSGRDTQYF. The CDR3, as DNA: TGTGCCAGCAGGACCACTAGCGGGAGGGATACGCAGTATTTT.

The chain joins TRBV20-1 to TRBJ1-2; D is ambiguous. The V gene's germline CDR1 is DFQATT and CDR2 SNEGSKA (reference sequence). The CDR3 spans 15 residues. Trimming shortened V by 0 bases and J by 3 bases, and 14 bases separated the two germline ends. CDR3 region: CSARELAGEYYGYTF. The CDR3 DNA sequence: TGCAGTGCTAGAGAGTTGGCAGGAGAGTACTATGGCTACACCTTC.

This clonotype showed up just a few times. J is TRBJ2-1 and V is TRBV11-2, with 7 bases lining up with TRBD1. The CDR3 has 15 amino acids. Trimming took 3 bases from V and 1 from J; bases not matched to a gene: 3. The germline gives CDR1 SGHAT, CDR2 FQNNGV. The chain's CDR3 is CASSFRQGSYNEQFF. CDR3 nucleotides: TGTGCCAGCAGCTTTCGACAGGGATCCTACAATGAGCAGTTCTTC.

With regard to this clonotype: Since a much larger clone is just one base distant, this may be a read error. The genes are TRBV20-1 and TRBJ2-5, with TRBD1 as a possible D gene (5 bases). Germline V gene sequence: CDR1 DFQATT, CDR2 SNEGSKA (reference sequence). Trimming stripped 1 base from V and 5 bases from J, with 11 bases between. CDR3 size: 13 residues. The CDR3 DNA follows: TGCAGTGCTAGAGCGGACATCATGGAGACCCAGTACTTC. Protein: CSARADIMETQYF.

In its sample, this clonotype was seen a few times. This chain connects TRBV29-1 to TRBJ1-5; D gene ambiguous. The CDR3 is 10 amino acids. In germline, CDR1 is SQVTM, CDR2 ANQGSEA. V was trimmed by 7 bases and J by 5 bases, leaving 6 bases between them. Here the CDR3 reads CSGRDQPQHF. DNA of the CDR3: TGCAGCGGACGCGATCAGCCCCAGCATTTT.

In DNA form, the CDR3 reads TGTGCCAGCAGTCCCTCGGGAGCGGGAGGCTTCACAGATACGCAGTATTTT. It yields the protein CASSPSGAGGFTDTQYF. V gene TRBV28 combines with J gene TRBJ2-3; TRBD2 agrees at 9 bases. V was pared by 5 bases and J by 2 bases, with 11 bases of the junction left unmatched. The CDR3 consists of 17 residues. The germline V gene has CDR1 MDHEN and CDR2 SYDVKM.

This clonotype occurred many times. The chain combines TRBV27 with TRBJ2-7, with 8 bases identical to TRBD1. The trim removed 7 bases at V and 6 bases at J, leaving 5 bases unmatched. Germline V CDR1 and CDR2: MNHEY, SMNVEV (reference sequence). This CDR3 is built from 12 residues. The CDR3 here is CASTGQGREQYF. DNA for the CDR3: TGTGCCAGCACCGGACAGGGTCGCGAGCAGTACTTC.

This clonotype was seen only a few times. In nucleotides, the CDR3 is TGTGCCAGCTTCAGGGAGTCAAACACCGGGGAGCTGTTTTTT. Amino acids: CASFRESNTGELFF. The chain uses TRBV7-2 and TRBJ2-2; D possibly matches TRBD1 or TRBD2 (5 bases each). V lost 8 bases and J 2 bases, leaving 12 bases between the germline ends. The CDR3 is 14 amino acids. The germline V gene encodes CDR1 SGHTA and CDR2 FQGNSA. Based on the CDR3 plus reference TRBV7-2 and TRBJ2-2, the full variable domain is GAGVSQSPSNKVTEKGKDVELRCDPISGHTALYWYRQSLGQGLEFLIYFQGNSAPDKSGLPSDRFSAERTGGSVSTLTIQRTQQEDSAVYLCASFRESNTGELFFGEGSRLTVL.